This T cell receptor (beta chain) was recorded in a study of PD-L1 blockade in urothelial cancer. Notes on the study in general: Those with durable benefit had larger increases in tumor-associated blood clones at 3 weeks.

Time point meaning: peripheral blood 6 weeks after treatment start. The investigators introduced synthetic TCR analog templates into each PCR as spikes. Clones were sequenced by immunoSEQ multiplex PCR, and TCRdb holds only the in-frame ones, with some missing. The data show about 110,000 clones, approximately 90% seen once. The CDR3 has 15 amino acids. Per germline, CDR1 SGHNT and CDR2 YENEEA. With V trimmed by 3 bases and J by 6 bases, 8 bases remained unmatched. Comment on this clone: Its antigen is still unknown.

The chain carries TRBV11-3 and TRBJ2-3; 8 bases line up with TRBD2. This specimen was PBMCs, taken around atezolizumab (anti-PD-L1) treatment. This sequence was found in a man aged 60 to 75 with urothelial cancer. CDR3: CASSFSGAERDTQYF. The CDR3, as DNA: TGTGCCAGCAGCTTTAGCGGGGCTGAGAGGGATACGCAGTATTTT.